The 27 T cell receptor beta chains given below trace back to one sample, sequenced in a study of human CD8 memory T cell subsets. A UMI-labeled 5' RACE approach was the method that produced the TCR beta libraries. TCRdb re-called the 5' RACE reads, yielding one record per CDR3 amino acid sequence without DNA. This table holds roughly 10,000 distinct CDR3 sequences. Sequenced material: CD8+ T cells from PBMCs. The origin of the receptors is a human donor in good health.

J is TRBJ1-5 and V is TRBV4-1; the D call from TCRdb, TRBD1, cannot be confirmed without DNA. Germline V CDR1 and CDR2: MGHRA, YSYEKL. The CDR3 runs to 16 residues. CDR3 protein: CASSPRDRGDNQPQHF.

The chain is built from TRBV7-6 and TRBJ2-2. The CDR3 is made up of 12 amino acids. Germline CDR1 reads SGHVS; CDR2 reads FNYEAQ. CDR3: CASSRSGGELFF.

The chain has TRBV21-1 and TRBJ1-5; no DNA is available, so the TRBD1 call from TCRdb remains unchecked. TRBV21-1 represents a pseudogene. This CDR3 has 16 amino acids. CDR3 residues: CATKDTRQGENQPQHF.

The rearrangement links TRBV2 to TRBJ1-3. The CDR3 extends over 13 amino acids. In germline, CDR1 is SNHLY, CDR2 FYNNEI. The CDR3 spells CASIVPAGNTIYF.

V is TRBV14 and J is TRBJ2-1; the D call from TCRdb, TRBD1, cannot be confirmed without DNA. The CDR3 is made up of 12 amino acids. The germline CDR1 and CDR2 sequences are SGHDN and FVKESK. CDR3 sequence: CASSPGQPEQFF.

This chain links TRBV5-4 with TRBJ2-5; with no DNA, the TCRdb D assignment of TRBD2 cannot be verified. CDR3 size: 14 residues. Germline V gene lookup returns CDR1 SGHNT and CDR2 YYREEE (reference sequence). The CDR3 is CASSSLADQETQYF.

This rearrangement joins TRBV6-6 to TRBJ2-1; TCRdb proposes TRBD2, but this gene call is untestable without DNA. Per the germline V gene, CDR1 is MNHNY and CDR2 is SVGAGI (reference sequence). This CDR3 has 14 amino acids. The CDR3: CASSEASGYNEQFF.

This clonotype is classed as medium-sized by frequency. The chain links TRBV9 to TRBJ2-6; TCRdb reports TRBD1, a call that lacks DNA to check it against. The CDR3 extends over 17 amino acids. Looked up from germline, CDR1 is SGDLS and CDR2 is YYNGEE. The CDR3 here is CASSPRTTGAGANVLTF.

Frequency places this clonotype as medium-sized. The V gene is TRBV24-1, the J gene TRBJ2-7; there is no DNA to check the TCRdb D call of TRBD2. The CDR3 covers 13 residues. Germline CDR1 and CDR2: KGHDR and SFDVKD. This CDR3 reads CATSPAGDYEQYF.

V and J are TRBV27 and TRBJ2-1. The CDR3 runs 15 residues. Germline CDR1 and CDR2: MNHEY and SMNVEV (reference sequence). The CDR3 loop is CASSFGGPSYNEQFF.

J is TRBJ2-7 and V is TRBV29-1; TCRdb gives TRBD1 as the D gene, but with no DNA this cannot be confirmed. Looked up from germline, CDR1 is SQVTM and CDR2 is ANQGSEA. This CDR3 comprises 17 residues. The CDR3 protein is CSVEVVATAPSSYEQYF.

The CDR3 loop is CASSLSLAPPYNEQFF. The chain couples TRBV11-2 to TRBJ2-1; the D call of TRBD2 rests on TCRdb alone, since no DNA is present to check it. The germline V gene has CDR1 SGHAT and CDR2 FQNNGV. The CDR3 extends over 16 amino acids.

This clonotype ranks as medium-sized in terms of frequency. The V call is TRBV12-2, the J call TRBJ2-1; the D gene TCRdb calls, TRBD1, cannot be checked with no DNA. TRBV12-2 represents a pseudogene. This CDR3 has 17 amino acids. The CDR3 reads CASRLEAPILSYNEQFF.

This chain joins TRBV13 and TRBJ1-2; the TCRdb call, TRBD1, lacks DNA for checking. This CDR3 comprises 14 residues. The germline gives CDR1 PRHDT, CDR2 FYEKMQ (reference sequence). The CDR3: CASSQTGQGRNYTF.

The chain has TRBV10-3 and TRBJ2-1; TCRdb outputs TRBD2, but without DNA this stays unchecked. Germline V gene lookup returns CDR1 ENHRY and CDR2 SYGVKD. The CDR3 runs 14 residues. The CDR3 here is CAITADPIDNEQFF.

The chain couples TRBV4-1 to TRBJ2-7; without DNA, the TCRdb call of TRBD1 cannot be checked. CDR1 MGHRA and CDR2 YSYEKL come from the germline V gene. The CDR3 covers 14 residues. CDR3 region: CASSHGTDAYEQYF.

This clonotype is identified as medium-sized from frequency. This chain connects TRBV20-1 to TRBJ2-1. Germline V gene lookup returns CDR1 DFQATT and CDR2 SNEGSKA (reference sequence). The CDR3 totals 13 residues. The CDR3 loop is CSARLSSYNEQFF.

The chain joins TRBV24-1 to TRBJ2-2; TCRdb picks TRBD2, but there is no DNA to check that call. The V gene's germline CDR1 is KGHDR and CDR2 SFDVKD. The CDR3 loop spans 14 amino acids. The CDR3 sequence: CATSDLLNTGELFF.

This chain uses TRBV11-3 with TRBJ2-5; TCRdb's assignment of TRBD1 cannot be checked, as there is no DNA. CDR1 and CDR2 from the germline V gene are SGHNT and YENEEA. This CDR3 has 13 residues. CDR3 residues: CASSPRGYETQYF.

V gene TRBV10-3 combines with J gene TRBJ2-7. Germline V gives CDR1 ENHRY, CDR2 SYGVKD. This CDR3 contains 11 residues. The CDR3: CATTRGYEQYF.

This clonotype is classed as medium-sized by frequency. The rearrangement links TRBV15 to TRBJ1-2; TCRdb picks TRBD1, but there is no DNA to check that call. CDR3 length: 17 amino acids. Germline V lookup: CDR1 LNHNV, CDR2 YYDKDF (reference sequence). The CDR3 sequence is CATSRGAGTGDFYGYTF.

The genes are TRBV27 and TRBJ1-1; TCRdb gives TRBD1 as the D gene, but with no DNA this cannot be confirmed. The CDR3 has 13 amino acids. Germline V CDR1 and CDR2: MNHEY, SMNVEV (reference sequence). CDR3: CASSWGVETEAFF.

This chain links TRBV4-1 with TRBJ2-7; absent DNA, TCRdb's TRBD1 call cannot be checked. Germline V CDR1 and CDR2: MGHRA, YSYEKL. This CDR3 is 14 amino acids long. CDR3: CASSPRTGGYEQYF.

V and J are TRBV2 and TRBJ2-1. The CDR3 loop spans 11 amino acids. Per the germline V gene, CDR1 is SNHLY and CDR2 is FYNNEI. The CDR3 here is CASSRGKEQFF.

Here the CDR3 reads CATSNRESDTQYF. The chain carries TRBV15 and TRBJ2-3; as DNA is missing, the TRBD1 call by TCRdb cannot be tested. Germline V gives CDR1 LNHNV, CDR2 YYDKDF (reference sequence). There are 13 residues in the CDR3.

Measured by frequency, this clonotype is medium-sized. V and J are TRBV6-6 and TRBJ2-1; TCRdb's assignment of TRBD2 cannot be checked, as there is no DNA. This CDR3 is 14 amino acids long. The V gene's germline CDR1 is MNHNY and CDR2 SVGAGI (reference sequence). Here the CDR3 reads CASSWTSGYNEQFF.

This clonotype is classed as medium-sized by frequency. V and J are TRBV12-3 or TRBV12-4 and TRBJ1-1; with no DNA, the TCRdb D assignment of TRBD1 cannot be verified. This CDR3 has 16 amino acids. The CDR3 loop is CASSPDRGLVNTEAFF.